The clone carrying this TCR beta chain occurred many times. Its antigen is unknown. This record comes from a study of early T cells in non-severe SARS-CoV-2 infection. Whole-study results and caveats: Matching against VDJdb likely underestimated virus-specific expansions, favoring anti-spike CD8.

CDR3 length: 16 amino acids. The ends were cut back, 5 bases at V and 0 bases at J, with 16 bases in the middle. Germline values: CDR1 MNHEY, CDR2 SVGAGI. A single record per CDR3 protein comes from TCRdb applying MiXCR to the 5' RACE reads. The sample holds tens of thousands of distinct CDR3 sequences, less than 5% seen once. Sequenced input: whole blood. The chain uses TRBV6-5 and TRBJ1-2, with D perhaps TRBD1 (5 bases). This TCR was sampled from an adult who was a healthcare worker with PCR-confirmed SARS-CoV-2 infection or an uninfected control (not recorded which). In nucleotides, the CDR3 is TGTGCCAGCAGTGACACTGGGGCGCTAACTAACTATGGCTACACCTTC. Translated, it gives CASSDTGALTNYGYTF.